This T cell receptor (beta chain) stems from a study of control samples from healthy donors and cancer patients. With 2 bases removed from V and 3 bases from J, the gap between germline ends came to 14 bases. The CDR3 contains 15 residues. Germline V lookup: CDR1 LGHNT, CDR2 FRNRAP. The assay was immunoSEQ multiplex PCR, and TCRdb's table has in-frame clones only and misses some. Among about 130,000 clones listed, approximately 89% were seen once. The receptor was isolated from a man aged 18 to 30 in good health. The V gene is TRBV12-5, the J gene TRBJ2-7, with a weak D call TRBD2 (6 bases). The sequenced sample was blood. This chain's CDR3 is CASGLSRAGGYEQYF. DNA for the CDR3: TGTGCTAGTGGTTTGAGTCGTGCCGGGGGCTACGAGCAGTACTTC.